The table lists the clone carrying this TCR beta chain with a few counts. The antigen is unknown. This specimen comes from a study of identical twins. Study-wide findings and caveats: Memory repertoires lacked the insertion deficit that abundant cord blood beta clonotypes showed. Alpha sequences that were out-of-frame and twin-shared showed an excess of low generation probability.

A universal primer site was created by template switching, with the cDNA bearing unique molecular identifiers. A single record per CDR3 protein comes from TCRdb applying MiXCR to the 5' RACE reads. The sample consists of about 890,000 distinct CDR3 sequences, around an eighth of them appearing once. Germline CDR1 SGHDT, CDR2 YYEEEE. The CDR3 runs 17 residues. Germline trimming cut 0 bases from V and 9 bases from J; bases unmatched to any gene: 9. The sample also formed part of further work on yellow fever vaccine responses in identical twins.

This clonotype originated in a woman aged 18-30 years in good health. Input material: PBMCs. The chain carries TRBV5-6 and TRBJ2-1, with 13 nucleotides matching TRBD2. As DNA, the CDR3 is TGTGCCAGCAGCTTGGTAGGACTAGCGGGAGAACTCGGTGAGCAGTTCTTC. As protein: CASSLVGLAGELGEQFF.